Listed below are T cell receptor beta chains from one sample, sequenced in a study of T cells in Graves' hyperthyroidism and ophthalmopathy. TCRdb reprocessed the multiplex PCR reads via MiXCR and lists one record per CDR3 protein. The sample shows over 45,000 distinct CDR3 sequences, just under 50% of them seen only once. Sequences were obtained from blood. These TCRs come from a woman aged 25-40 years with Graves' ophthalmopathy. Each CDR3 is given with its conserved first and last residue. A D gene is named only where the DNA matches it firmly. Not all rows give a size; the values are once, few, many and, for expanded clones, a class.

cdr3_aa | cdr3_nt | clone_size | d_call | j_call | v_call
CATSSQAAGGLYEQYF | TGTGCCACCAGCAGCCAAGCAGCGGGAGGGTTGTACGAGCAGTACTTC | . | TRBD2 | TRBJ2-7 | TRBV15
CASSTTQVGHGYTF | TGTGCCAGCAGCACGACCCAGGTCGGGCATGGCTACACCTTC | many | . | TRBJ1-2 | TRBV5-6
CASSPIRYLGTYNEQFF | TGTGCCAGCAGCCCAATCAGGTACCTAGGGACTTACAATGAGCAGTTCTTC | . | . | TRBJ2-1 | TRBV7-9
CSAKEGGGNRPQHF | TGTAGTGCTAAGGAAGGAGGGGGTAATCGGCCCCAGCATTTT | once | . | TRBJ1-5 | TRBV20-1
CASTQEGTNEKLFF | TGTGCCAGCACCCAGGAGGGAACTAATGAAAAACTGTTTTTT | . | . | TRBJ1-4 | TRBV2
CASSLVGVTDTQYF | TGTGCCAGCAGCTTAGTCGGGGTCACAGATACGCAGTATTTT | . | . | TRBJ2-3 | TRBV7-2
CASRLYGGETQYF | TGTGCCAGTCGACTATACGGAGGAGAGACCCAGTACTTC | many | . | TRBJ2-5 | TRBV14
CASSRQGQVDSEQYF | TGTGCCAGCAGCCGCCAGGGTCAGGTTGACTCCGAGCAGTACTTC | many | . | TRBJ2-7 | TRBV7-2
CGAPTRAGELLF | TGCGGTGCTCCTACGAGGGCCGGGGAGCTGCTTTTT | . | . | TRBJ2-2 | TRBV20-1
CASSAGVGTGNTIYF | TGTGCCAGCAGCGCCGGAGTGGGGACTGGAAACACCATATATTTT | many | . | TRBJ1-3 | TRBV5-4
CASSEGPQGFYEQYF | TGTGCCAGCAGTGAAGGGCCCCAGGGGTTCTACGAGCAGTACTTC | many | . | TRBJ2-7 | TRBV27
CSASGDSQPQHF | TGCAGTGCGTCGGGGGATTCTCAGCCCCAGCATTTT | once | . | TRBJ1-5 | TRBV20-1
CASSMSALAGGSAGELFF | TGTGCCAGTAGTATGTCGGCTCTGGCAGGGGGGTCAGCCGGGGAGCTGTTTTTT | many | . | TRBJ2-2 | TRBV19
CASSLGQGFTEQFF | TGTGCCAGCAGCTTAGGACAGGGGTTCACTGAGCAGTTCTTC | . | TRBD1 | TRBJ2-1 | TRBV11-3
CSARAPRTGFNWGYTF | TGCAGTGCTAGGGCCCCCAGGACAGGGTTTAACTGGGGCTACACCTTC | many | TRBD1 | TRBJ1-2 | TRBV20-1
CSVESGTGGGIGELFF | TGCAGCGTTGAGTCTGGGACAGGGGGCGGGATCGGGGAGCTGTTTTTT | many | TRBD1 | TRBJ2-2 | TRBV29-1
CASSTGQEYEKLFF | TGCGCCAGCAGCACCGGACAGGAGTATGAAAAACTGTTTTTT | many | TRBD1 | TRBJ1-4 | TRBV5-1
CSARGTSGVNEQFF | TGCAGTGCTAGAGGGACTAGCGGGGTCAATGAGCAGTTCTTC | many | TRBD2 | TRBJ2-1 | TRBV20-1
CASSPKSPGTGGASEQYF | TGTGCCAGCAGTCCAAAAAGTCCCGGGACAGGGGGCGCGTCCGAGCAGTACTTC | . | TRBD1 | TRBJ2-7 | TRBV2
CASSLSEGGETEAFF | TGTGCCAGCAGCTTATCAGAGGGAGGGGAGACTGAAGCTTTCTTT | . | . | TRBJ1-1 | TRBV7-3
CASSLGVLAGGPRNEQYF | TGTGCCAGCAGCTTAGGGGTATTAGCGGGAGGGCCTAGAAACGAGCAGTACTTC | . | TRBD2 | TRBJ2-7 | TRBV7-9
CASTRAGVVETQYF | TGTGCCAGCACCCGAGCGGGAGTAGTTGAGACCCAGTACTTC | many | TRBD2 | TRBJ2-5 | TRBV7-2
CASSPRVDVSEQYF | TGTGCCAGCAGCCCCCGGGTGGATGTGAGCGAGCAGTACTTC | . | . | TRBJ2-7 | TRBV3-1
CASSPHKGGSYEQYF | TGTGCCAGCAGTCCACATAAGGGTGGCTCCTACGAGCAGTACTTC | many | . | TRBJ2-7 | TRBV28
CSAVDVATNEKLFF | TGCAGTGCGGTAGACGTTGCAACTAATGAAAAACTGTTTTTT | many | . | TRBJ1-4 | TRBV20-1
CAISAWSDGSSYKQYF | TGTGCCATCAGTGCCTGGAGTGATGGTTCCTCCTACAAGCAGTACTTC | . | . | TRBJ2-7 | TRBV10-3
CSARERDSYNEPQHF | TGCAGTGCTAGAGAACGGGACAGCTACAATGAGCCCCAGCATTTT | . | TRBD1 | TRBJ1-5 | TRBV20-1
CSARIQGDTQYF | TGCAGTGCTAGAATACAGGGAGATACGCAGTATTTT | . | . | TRBJ2-3 | TRBV20-1